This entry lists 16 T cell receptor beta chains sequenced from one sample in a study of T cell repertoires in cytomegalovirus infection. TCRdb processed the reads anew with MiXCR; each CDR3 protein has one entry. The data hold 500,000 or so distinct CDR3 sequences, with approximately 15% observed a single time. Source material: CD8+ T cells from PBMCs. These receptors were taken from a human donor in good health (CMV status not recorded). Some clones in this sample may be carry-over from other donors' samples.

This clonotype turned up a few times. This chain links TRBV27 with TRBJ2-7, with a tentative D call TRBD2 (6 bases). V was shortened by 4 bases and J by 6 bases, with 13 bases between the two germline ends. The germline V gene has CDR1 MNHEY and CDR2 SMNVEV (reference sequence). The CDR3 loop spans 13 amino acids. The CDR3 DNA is TGTGCCAGCAGTTACCCTACTAGCCGCGAGCAGTACTTC. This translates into CASSYPTSREQYF.

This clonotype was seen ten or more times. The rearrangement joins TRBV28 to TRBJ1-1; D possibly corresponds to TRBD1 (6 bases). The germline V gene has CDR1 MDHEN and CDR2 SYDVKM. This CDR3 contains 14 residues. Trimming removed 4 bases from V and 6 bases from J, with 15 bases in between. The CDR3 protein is CASSSYREYAEAFF. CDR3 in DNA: TGTGCCAGCAGTTCGTACAGGGAATACGCTGAAGCTTTCTTT.

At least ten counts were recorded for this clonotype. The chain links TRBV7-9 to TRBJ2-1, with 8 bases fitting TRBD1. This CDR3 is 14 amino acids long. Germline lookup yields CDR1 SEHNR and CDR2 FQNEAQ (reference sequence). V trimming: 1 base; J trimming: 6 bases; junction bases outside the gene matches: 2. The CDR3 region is CASSLVGQGNEQFF. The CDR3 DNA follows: TGTGCCAGCAGCTTAGTAGGACAGGGCAATGAGCAGTTCTTC.

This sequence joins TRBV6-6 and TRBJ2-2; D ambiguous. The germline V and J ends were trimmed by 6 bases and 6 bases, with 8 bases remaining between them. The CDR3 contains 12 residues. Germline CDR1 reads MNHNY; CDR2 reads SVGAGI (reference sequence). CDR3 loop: CASSQSAGELFF. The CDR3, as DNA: TGTGCCAGCAGCCAGTCCGCCGGGGAGCTGTTTTTT.

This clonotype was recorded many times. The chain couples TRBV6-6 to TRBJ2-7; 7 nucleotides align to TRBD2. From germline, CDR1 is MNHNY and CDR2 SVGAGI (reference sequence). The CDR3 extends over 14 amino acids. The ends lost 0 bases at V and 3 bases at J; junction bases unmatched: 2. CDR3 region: CASSYSGGFYEQYF. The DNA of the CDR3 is TGTGCCAGCAGTTACTCCGGGGGGTTCTACGAGCAGTACTTC.

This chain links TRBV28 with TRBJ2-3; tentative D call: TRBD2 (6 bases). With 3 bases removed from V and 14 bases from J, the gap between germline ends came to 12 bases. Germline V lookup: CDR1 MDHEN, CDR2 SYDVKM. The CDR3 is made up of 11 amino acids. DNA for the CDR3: TGTGCCAGCAGTTTTGGCGGGACCACGTATTTT. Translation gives CASSFGGTTYF.

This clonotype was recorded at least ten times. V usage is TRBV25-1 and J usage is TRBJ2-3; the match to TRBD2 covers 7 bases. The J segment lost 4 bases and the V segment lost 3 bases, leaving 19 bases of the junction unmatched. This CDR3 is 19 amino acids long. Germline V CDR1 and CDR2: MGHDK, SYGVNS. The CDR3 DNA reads TGTGCCAGCAGTGAGGGGGGAAGGCTGGGTAGCGGGCGCGCAGATACGCAGTATTTT. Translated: CASSEGGRLGSGRADTQYF.

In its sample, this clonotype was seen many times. The CDR3 DNA follows: TGTGCCAGCAGCTTAACCTATGGGACTGAAGCTTTCTTT. Amino acid sequence: CASSLTYGTEAFF. This sequence joins TRBV7-3 and TRBJ1-1, with D uncertain. The V gene lost 0 bases and the J gene lost 5 bases, with 7 bases spanning the gap. This CDR3 has 13 amino acids. Germline CDR1 SGHTA, CDR2 FQGTGA.

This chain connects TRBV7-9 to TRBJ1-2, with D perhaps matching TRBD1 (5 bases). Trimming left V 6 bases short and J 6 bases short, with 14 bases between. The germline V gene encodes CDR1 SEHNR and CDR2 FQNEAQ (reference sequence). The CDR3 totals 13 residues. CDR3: CASSSGTVNGYTF. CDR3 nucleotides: TGTGCCAGCAGTTCAGGGACCGTCAATGGCTACACCTTC.

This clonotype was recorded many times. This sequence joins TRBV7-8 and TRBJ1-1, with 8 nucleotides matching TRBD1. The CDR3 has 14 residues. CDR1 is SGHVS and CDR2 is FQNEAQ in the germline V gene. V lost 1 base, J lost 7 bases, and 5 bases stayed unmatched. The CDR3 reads CASSLETGGGEAFF. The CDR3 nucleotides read TGTGCCAGCAGCTTAGAAACAGGGGGAGGTGAAGCTTTCTTT.

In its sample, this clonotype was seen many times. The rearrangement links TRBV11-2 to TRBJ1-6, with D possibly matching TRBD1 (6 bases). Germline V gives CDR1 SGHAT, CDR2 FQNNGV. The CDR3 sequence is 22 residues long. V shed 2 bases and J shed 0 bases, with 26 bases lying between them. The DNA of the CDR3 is TGTGCCAGCAGCTTATGGTATCCCCGGGACATGACCCCCGGCTCCTATAATTCACCCCTCCACTTT. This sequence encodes CASSLWYPRDMTPGSYNSPLHF.

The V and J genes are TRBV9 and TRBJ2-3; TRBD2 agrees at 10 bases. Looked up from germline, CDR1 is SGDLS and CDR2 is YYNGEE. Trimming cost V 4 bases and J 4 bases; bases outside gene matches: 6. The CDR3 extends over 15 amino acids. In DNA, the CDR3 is TGTGCCAGCAGCTCGAGCGGGAGGGTCTCAGATACGCAGTATTTT. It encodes CASSSSGRVSDTQYF.

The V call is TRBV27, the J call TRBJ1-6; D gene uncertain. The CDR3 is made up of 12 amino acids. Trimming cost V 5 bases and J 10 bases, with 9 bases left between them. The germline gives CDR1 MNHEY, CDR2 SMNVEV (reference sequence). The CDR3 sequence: CASSRGYSPLHF. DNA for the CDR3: TGTGCCAGCAGTAGAGGGTACTCACCCCTCCACTTT.

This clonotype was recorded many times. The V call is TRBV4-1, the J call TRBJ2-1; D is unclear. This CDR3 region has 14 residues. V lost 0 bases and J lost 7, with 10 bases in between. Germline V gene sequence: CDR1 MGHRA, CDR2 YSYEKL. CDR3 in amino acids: CASSQDTAGNEQFF. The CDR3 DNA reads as TGCGCCAGCAGCCAAGACACCGCTGGGAATGAGCAGTTCTTC.

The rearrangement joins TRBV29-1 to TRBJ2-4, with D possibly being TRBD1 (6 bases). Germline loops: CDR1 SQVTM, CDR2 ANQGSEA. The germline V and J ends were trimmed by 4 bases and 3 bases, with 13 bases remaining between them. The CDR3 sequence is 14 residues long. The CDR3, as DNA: TGCAGCGTTGTAGGGGGATTCGGCAAAAACATTCAGTACTTC. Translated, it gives CSVVGGFGKNIQYF.

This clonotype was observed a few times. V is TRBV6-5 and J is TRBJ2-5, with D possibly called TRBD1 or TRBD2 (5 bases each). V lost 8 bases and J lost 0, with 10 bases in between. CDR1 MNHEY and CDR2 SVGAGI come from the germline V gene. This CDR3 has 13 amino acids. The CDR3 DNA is TGTGCCAGCGGGTGGGGACACCAAGAGACCCAGTACTTC. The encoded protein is CASGWGHQETQYF.